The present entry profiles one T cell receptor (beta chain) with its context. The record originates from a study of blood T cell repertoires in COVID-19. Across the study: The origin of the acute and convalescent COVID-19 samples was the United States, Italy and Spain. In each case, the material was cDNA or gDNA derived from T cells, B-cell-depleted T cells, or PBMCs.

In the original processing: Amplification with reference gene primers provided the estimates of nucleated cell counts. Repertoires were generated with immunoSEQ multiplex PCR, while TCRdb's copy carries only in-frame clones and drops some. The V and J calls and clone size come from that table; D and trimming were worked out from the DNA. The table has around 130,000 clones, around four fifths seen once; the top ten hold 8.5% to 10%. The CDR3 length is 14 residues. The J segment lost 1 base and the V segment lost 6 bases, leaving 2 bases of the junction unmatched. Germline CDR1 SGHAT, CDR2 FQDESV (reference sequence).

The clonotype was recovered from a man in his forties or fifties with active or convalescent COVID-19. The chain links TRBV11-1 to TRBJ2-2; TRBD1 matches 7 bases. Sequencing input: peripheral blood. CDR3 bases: TGTGCCAGCAGACGGACAGGGAACACCGGGGAGCTGTTTTTT. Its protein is CASRRTGNTGELFF.